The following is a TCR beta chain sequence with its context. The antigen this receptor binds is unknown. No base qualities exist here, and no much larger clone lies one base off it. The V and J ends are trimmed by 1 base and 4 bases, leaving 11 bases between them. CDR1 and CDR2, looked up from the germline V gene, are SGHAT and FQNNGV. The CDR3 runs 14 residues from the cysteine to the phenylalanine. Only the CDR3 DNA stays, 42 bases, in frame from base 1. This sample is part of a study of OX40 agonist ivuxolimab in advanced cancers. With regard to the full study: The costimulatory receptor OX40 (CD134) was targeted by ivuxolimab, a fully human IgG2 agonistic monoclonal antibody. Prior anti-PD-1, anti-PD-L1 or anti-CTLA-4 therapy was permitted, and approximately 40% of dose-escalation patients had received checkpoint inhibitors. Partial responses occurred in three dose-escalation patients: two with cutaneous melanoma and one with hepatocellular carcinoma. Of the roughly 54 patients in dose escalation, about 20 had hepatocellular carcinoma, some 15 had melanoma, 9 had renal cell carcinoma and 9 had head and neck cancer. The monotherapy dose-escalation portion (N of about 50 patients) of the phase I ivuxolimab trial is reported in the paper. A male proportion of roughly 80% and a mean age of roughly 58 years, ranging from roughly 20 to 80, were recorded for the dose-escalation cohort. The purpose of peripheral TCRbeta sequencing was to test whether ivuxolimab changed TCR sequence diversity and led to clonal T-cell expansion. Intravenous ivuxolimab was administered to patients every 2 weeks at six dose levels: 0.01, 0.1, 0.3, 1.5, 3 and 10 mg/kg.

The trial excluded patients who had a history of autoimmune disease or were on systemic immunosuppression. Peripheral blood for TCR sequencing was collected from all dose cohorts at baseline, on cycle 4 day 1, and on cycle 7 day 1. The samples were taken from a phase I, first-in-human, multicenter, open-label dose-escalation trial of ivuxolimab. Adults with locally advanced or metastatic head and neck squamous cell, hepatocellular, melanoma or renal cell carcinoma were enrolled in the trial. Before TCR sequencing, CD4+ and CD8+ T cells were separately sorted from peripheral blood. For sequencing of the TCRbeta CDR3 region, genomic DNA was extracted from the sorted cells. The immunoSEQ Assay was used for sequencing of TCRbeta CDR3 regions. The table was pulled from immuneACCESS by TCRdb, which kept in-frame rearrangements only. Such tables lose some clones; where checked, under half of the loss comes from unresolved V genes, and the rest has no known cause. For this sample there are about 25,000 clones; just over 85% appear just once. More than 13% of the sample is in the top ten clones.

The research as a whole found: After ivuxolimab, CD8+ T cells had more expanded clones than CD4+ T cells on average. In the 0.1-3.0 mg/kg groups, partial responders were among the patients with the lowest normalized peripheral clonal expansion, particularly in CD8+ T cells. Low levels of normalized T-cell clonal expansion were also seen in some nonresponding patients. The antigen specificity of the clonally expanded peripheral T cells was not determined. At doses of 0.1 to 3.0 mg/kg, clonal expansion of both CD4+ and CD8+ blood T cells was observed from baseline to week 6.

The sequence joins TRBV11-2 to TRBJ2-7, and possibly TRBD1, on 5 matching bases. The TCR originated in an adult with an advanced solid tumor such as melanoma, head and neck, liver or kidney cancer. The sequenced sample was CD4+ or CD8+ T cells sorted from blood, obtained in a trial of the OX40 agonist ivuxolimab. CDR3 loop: CASSLGQGWYEQYF. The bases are TGTGCCAGCAGCTTAGGCCAGGGATGGTACGAGCAGTACTTC.